This T cell receptor beta chain originates from a study of shared clonotypes between healthy human individuals. Study-level points and caveats: Sample collection involved blood only; tissue repertoires are likely different. Estimated clonotype richness was generally higher in naive than memory subsets. Approximately 5% of naive CD4 clonotypes were shared across a few donors. Non-shared clonotypes were found to have lower generation probabilities than the clonotypes that were shared by all four of the sorted-subset donors.

The CDR3 covers 13 residues. Germline V gives CDR1 LNHDA, CDR2 SQIVND (reference sequence). The germline V and J ends were trimmed by 5 bases and 5 bases, with 12 bases remaining between them. On this clone: Its antigen is undetermined.

The protocol was immunoSEQ multiplex PCR, while the TCRdb copy is restricted to in-frame clones and leaves out a portion. The top ten clones hold roughly 0.06% of a sample with hundreds of thousands of clones, about 96% of them seen once. The genes are TRBV19 and TRBJ2-5; perhaps TRBD1 as D (6 bases). Sequenced: naive CD4+ T cells sorted from blood. Subset specified: CD45RA+ positively selected. This clonotype was obtained from a woman aged 25-40 years in good health. The CDR3 nucleotides read TGTGCCAGTAGTTACGACAGGAGGGAGACCCAGTACTTC. Translation: CASSYDRRETQYF.